What follows are 16 T cell receptor beta chains derived from one specimen sequenced in a study of human T cells and chemical hapten exposure. The time point here: patch test 3, about 24 weeks after DPC sensitization. As for treatment: therapeutic diphenylcyclopropenone sensitization with weekly scalp DPC. MiXCR, run by TCRdb on the RACE reads, gives a single entry per CDR3 protein. This sample has over 55,000 distinct CDR3 sequences, with around 10% found just once. Source: whole blood, taken in connection with sensitization to the hapten diphenylcyclopropenone (DPC). These receptors originate from a woman aged 45-60 years with alopecia areata. Some clones in this sample may be carry-over from other donors' samples.

Many counts were recorded for this clonotype. The gene calls are TRBV18 and TRBJ1-2, with a weak D call TRBD1 (5 bases). This CDR3 has 14 residues. The V end lost 0 bases, the J end lost 6 bases, and 11 bases lay between the germline ends. Looked up from germline, CDR1 is KGHSH and CDR2 is LQKENI. The CDR3 spells CASSPPGTIDGYTF. The CDR3 DNA sequence: TGTGCCAGCTCACCACCCGGGACGATCGATGGCTACACCTTC.

This clonotype was seen only a few times. This chain joins TRBV4-2 and TRBJ2-5, with 11 bases matching TRBD2. This CDR3 comprises 19 residues. The V segment lost 0 bases and the J segment 1 base; nucleotides outside the gene matches: 10. Germline CDR1 reads LGHNA; CDR2 reads YNFKEQ. CDR3 region: CASSQDRASGRPRQETQYF. CDR3 sequence (DNA): TGTGCCAGCAGCCAAGATCGGGCTAGCGGGAGGCCTCGCCAAGAGACCCAGTACTTC.

The table lists this clonotype with many counts. This chain connects TRBV7-8 to TRBJ1-2; TRBD1 matches at 7 bases. The CDR3 totals 15 residues. The trim removed 5 bases at V and 0 bases at J, leaving 6 bases unmatched. Germline assignment: CDR1 SGHVS and CDR2 FQNEAQ. The CDR3 is CASSAWDRTNYGYTF. CDR3 in DNA: TGTGCCAGCAGCGCCTGGGACAGAACTAACTATGGCTACACCTTC.

About this clonotype itself: This CDR3 is missing its conserved last phenylalanine or tryptophan, likely due to a read error. The rearrangement joins TRBV5-1 to TRBJ2-5, with D perhaps matching TRBD1 (5 bases). Trimming shortened V by 8 bases and J by 0 bases, and 8 bases separated the two germline ends. Germline lookup yields CDR1 SGHRS and CDR2 YFSETQ. The CDR3 extends over 12 amino acids. The CDR3, as DNA: TGCGCCAGTTACAGGAACCAAGAGACCCAGTACATC. This translates into CASYRNQETQYI.

This clonotype was seen many times. V and J are TRBV12-3 or TRBV12-4 and TRBJ2-3; D possibly uses TRBD1 or TRBD2 (5 bases each). This CDR3 spans 14 amino acids. Trimming took 10 bases from V and 0 from J, leaving 14 bases between them. This CDR3 reads CATVGTTSTDTQYF. As DNA, the CDR3 is TGTGCCACCGTCGGGACGACTAGCACAGATACGCAGTATTTT.

In its sample, this clonotype was seen a few times. The chain couples TRBV4-3 to TRBJ1-4; no reliable D call. CDR1 and CDR2 (germline): LGHNA, YSLEER. Trimming stripped 0 bases from V and 3 bases from J, with 14 bases between. The length of the CDR3 is 17 residues. In nucleotides, the CDR3 is TGCGCCAGCAGCCAAGATGTAGTAATTGCGGCTAATGAAAAACTGTTTTTT. Its translation: CASSQDVVIAANEKLFF.

This clonotype was counted at least ten times. The chain uses TRBV20-1 and TRBJ1-5; D perhaps matches TRBD1 (5 bases). CDR1 DFQATT and CDR2 SNEGSKA come from the germline V gene (reference sequence). The CDR3 covers 15 residues. V lost 0 bases to trimming and J lost 5 bases, with 14 bases between them. The DNA for the CDR3 is TGCAGTGCTAGAGATGGCCGACAGTTTCATCAGCCCCAGCATTTT. Amino acids: CSARDGRQFHQPQHF.

This clonotype showed up many times. Written as DNA, the CDR3 is TGTGCCAGCAGTGATGACGGATACTACGAGCAGTACTTC. Protein: CASSDDGYYEQYF. The rearrangement links TRBV25-1 to TRBJ2-7; no clear D gene. This CDR3 comprises 13 residues. Deletions cut 3 bases from V and 3 bases from J, with 9 bases between. Germline V gene lookup returns CDR1 MGHDK and CDR2 SYGVNS.

The CDR3 bases are TGCAGTGCTCCAGACTCCTATAATTCACCCCTCCACTTT. Translated, it gives CSAPDSYNSPLHF. V and J are TRBV20-1 and TRBJ1-6; D is undetermined. CDR1 and CDR2 (germline): DFQATT, SNEGSKA (reference sequence). V was shortened by 5 bases and J by 0 bases, with 5 bases between the two germline ends. The CDR3 contains 13 residues.

The V gene is TRBV18, the J gene TRBJ1-6, with a possible D match to TRBD1 (5 bases). The ends were cut back, 1 base at V and 7 bases at J, with 11 bases in the middle. This CDR3 is built from 15 residues. Germline CDR1 KGHSH, CDR2 LQKENI. The CDR3 coding sequence is TGTGCCAGCTCACCACTACAGGCGTTAAATTCACCCCTCCACTTT. Residues: CASSPLQALNSPLHF. Full variable domain (outside the CDR3, taken from reference TRBV18 and TRBJ1-6): NAGVMQNPRHLVRRRGQEARLRCSPMKGHSHVYWYRQLPEEGLKFMVYLQKENIIDESGMPKERFSAEFPKEGPSILRIQQVVRGDSAAYFCASSPLQALNSPLHFGNGTRLTVT.

The gene calls are TRBV29-1 and TRBJ2-1; D gene uncertain. Trimming stripped 6 bases from V and 8 bases from J, with 17 bases between. The CDR3 extends over 13 amino acids. Germline assignment: CDR1 SQVTM and CDR2 ANQGSEA. The CDR3 reads CSVVPNGGDEQFF. CDR3 in DNA: TGCAGCGTGGTCCCCAATGGTGGTGATGAGCAGTTCTTC.

This clonotype was counted a few times. The V call is TRBV12-2, the J call TRBJ1-1. TRBV12-2 is given as a pseudogene. CDR3 length: 14 amino acids. CDR3 nucleotides: TGTGCAAGTCGCCCAAAGGTCGGTCTCACTGAAGCTTTCTTT. Its translation is CASRPKVGLTEAFF.

This clonotype showed up many times. The chain carries TRBV18 and TRBJ1-1; TRBD1 matches at 8 bases. Germline CDR1 reads KGHSH; CDR2 reads LQKENI. V gave up 3 bases and J gave up 12 bases; unmatched junction bases: 9. The CDR3 contains 13 residues. The chain's CDR3 is CASSPGRQGATFF. The CDR3 coding sequence is TGTGCCAGCTCACCGGGCCGTCAGGGGGCGACTTTCTTT.

A few counts support this clonotype. The chain employs TRBV29-1 and TRBJ2-1; D might be TRBD2 (6 bases). This CDR3 contains 14 residues. Germline CDR1 SQVTM, CDR2 ANQGSEA. The germline V and J ends were trimmed by 3 bases and 6 bases, with 15 bases remaining between them. This chain's CDR3 is CSVDGTFWGNEQFF. As DNA, the CDR3 is TGCAGCGTTGACGGGACTTTTTGGGGCAATGAGCAGTTCTTC.

This clonotype was seen only a few times. This chain connects TRBV24-1 to TRBJ2-7; D unresolved. V lost 3 bases to trimming and J lost 7 bases, with 15 bases between them. This CDR3 is built from 14 residues. Germline CDR1 and CDR2: KGHDR and SFDVKD. The CDR3 sequence is CATSDARGSREQYF. The CDR3 nucleotides read TGTGCCACCAGTGATGCACGAGGTTCACGGGAGCAGTACTTC.

With respect to this clonotype: A much larger clone is a single base away; this may be a read error. V gene TRBV18 combines with J gene TRBJ2-5; possibly TRBD1 or TRBD2 for D (5 bases each). CDR1 is KGHSH, CDR2 LQKENI, per germline. The CDR3 length is 14 residues. V lost 0 bases, J lost 5 bases, and 10 bases lay in between. This CDR3 reads CASSPPWDPETQYF. The CDR3 DNA sequence: TGTGCCAGCTCACCACCGTGGGACCCGGAGACCCAGTACTTC.